Listed below are T cell receptor beta chains from one sample, sequenced in a study of CD8 T cells in Susac syndrome. TCRdb called the immunoSEQ multiplex PCR reads again in MiXCR, with one record for every CDR3 protein. The data show about 130,000 distinct CDR3 sequences, about 90% seen once. Sequenced: CD8+ T cells from PBMCs. These receptors were collected from a human donor with multiple sclerosis. Both conserved end residues are part of each CDR3. D genes are given only for firm matches. Some rows have no size entry. The others give once, few or many, or a class for an expanded clone.

-	TRBJ1-1	TRBV19	-	TGTGCCAGTAGTTCGAGTCGTCTCCTCCCGCAAGCTTTCTTT	CASSSSRLLPQAFF
-	TRBJ2-2	TRBV2	-	TGTGCCAGCAGTGACTCCGACCAGAACACCGGGGAGCTGTTTTTT	CASSDSDQNTGELFF
once	TRBJ2-5	TRBV4-1	-	TGCGCCAGCAGCCAAATGGGAGGACAAGAGACCCAGTACTTC	CASSQMGGQETQYF
once	TRBJ2-1	TRBV28	-	TGTGCCAGCAGCACCTCCACCGATGAGCAGTTCTTC	CASSTSTDEQFF
-	TRBJ1-5	TRBV12-3/TRBV12-4	TRBD1	TGTGCCAGCAGTCATACAGGGGGCTTGGGTCAGCCCCAGCATTTT	CASSHTGGLGQPQHF
-	TRBJ1-4	TRBV4-1	-	TGCGCCAGCAGCCAAAGGACAGTGAATGAAAAACTGTTTTTT	CASSQRTVNEKLFF
few	TRBJ1-5	TRBV12-3/TRBV12-4	-	TGTGCCAGCAGTTTCGCAGCTAGCAATCAGCCCCAGCATTTT	CASSFAASNQPQHF
-	TRBJ2-1	TRBV27	-	TGTGCCAGCAGTCAGGTCTGGGGCAATGAGCAGTTCTTC	CASSQVWGNEQFF
-	TRBJ1-2	TRBV30	-	TGTGCCTGGAGTGCACCGGGGGGCTACACCTTC	CAWSAPGGYTF
-	TRBJ2-7	TRBV29-1	-	TGCAGCGCCCTTGACAGCTCCTACGAGCAGTACTTC	CSALDSSYEQYF
-	TRBJ2-7	TRBV5-8	-	TGTGCCAGCAGCAAGGCCGGGAGCTACGAGCAGTACTTC	CASSKAGSYEQYF
-	TRBJ2-4	TRBV20-1	TRBD2	TGCAGTGCTAGAGCTCCTAGCGGGAGGGCAAACATTCAGTACTTC	CSARAPSGRANIQYF
-	TRBJ2-1	TRBV18	TRBD2	TGTGCCAGCTCACCGGAACTAGCGGGAGAGGATGAGCAGTTCTTC	CASSPELAGEDEQFF
-	TRBJ1-5	TRBV7-9	TRBD1	TGTGCCAGCAGTTTTATTACAGGGGTTGTGGACAATCAGCCCCAGCATTTT	CASSFITGVVDNQPQHF
-	TRBJ1-5	TRBV27	TRBD1	TGTGCCAGCAGTGAATACAGGGGGGATCAGCCCCAGCATTTT	CASSEYRGDQPQHF
-	TRBJ2-1	TRBV6-1	TRBD2	TGTGCCAGCAGTCCCGGACTAGCGGGAGGCGGGGATGAGCAGTTCTTC	CASSPGLAGGGDEQFF
-	TRBJ2-2	TRBV10-1	-	TGCGCCAGCAGTGAGGGAGGGTCCACCGGGGAGCTGTTTTTT	CASSEGGSTGELFF
-	TRBJ1-2	TRBV6-5	-	TGTGCCAGCAGTTACTCGACCGGGGGCCGTGGCTACACCTTC	CASSYSTGGRGYTF
-	TRBJ1-1	TRBV13	-	TGTGCCAGCAGCTTAGGGGTACTGGGAGCTTTCTTT	CASSLGVLGAFF
-	TRBJ2-3	TRBV4-3	-	TGCGCCAGCAGCCAGGGTATTGGCGTAGATACGCAGTATTTT	CASSQGIGVDTQYF
-	TRBJ2-3	TRBV19	TRBD2	TGTGCCAGTAGTATAGAGGGCCTAGCGGGAGATACGCAGTATTTT	CASSIEGLAGDTQYF
-	TRBJ1-2	TRBV30	-	TGTGCCTGGAGTGTCGGGTTTCCCGATGGCTACACCTTC	CAWSVGFPDGYTF
-	TRBJ2-1	TRBV6-5	TRBD2	TGTGCCAGCAGTTCGGGACTAGCGAATGAGCAGTTCTTC	CASSSGLANEQFF